The present T cell receptor beta chain was sequenced within a study of control samples from healthy donors and cancer patients. Only in-frame clones appear in the TCRdb table, and some are missing; sequencing was by immunoSEQ multiplex PCR. Here the sample spans 150,000 or so clones, approximately 94% being singletons. Germline values: CDR1 KGHSH, CDR2 LQKENI. The CDR3 has 16 amino acids. V was pared by 2 bases and J by 0 bases, with 13 bases between. The V gene is TRBV18, the J gene TRBJ1-2, with D perhaps matching TRBD1 (6 bases). What was sequenced was blood. This TCR was recovered from a man aged 40-49 years in good health. CDR3 nucleotide sequence: TGTGCCAGCTCACCAAGCCAGGGGAAGGCTAACTATGGCTACACCTTC. It specifies CASSPSQGKANYGYTF.